The TCR beta chain under discussion was sequenced for a study of sequential checkpoint blockade in melanoma. Study-wide context: Patients were randomized 1:1 to nivolumab-then-ipilimumab or ipilimumab-then-nivolumab first-line. Maintenance nivolumab came after either treatment sequence.

Treatment denoted: randomized to nivolumab then ipilimumab (arm A) or the reverse (arm B). No patient had prior DNA-damaging chemotherapy. PBMC sorting kept live CD3+CD8+ cells without CD19 or CD56. The data were produced by immunoSEQ multiplex PCR, yet TCRdb's version contains in-frame clones alone and is incomplete. The sample carries approximately 8,800 clones, 50% to 75% recorded once. The CDR3 runs 15 residues. The V and J ends lost 4 bases and 0 bases respectively, with 10 bases between them. CDR1 is MNHEY, CDR2 SMNVEV, per germline (reference sequence). This specimen consisted of CD8+ T cells sorted from blood (inferred from file names), obtained from a patient given nivolumab and ipilimumab in sequence. This clonotype was obtained from a human donor with melanoma. The rearrangement links TRBV27 to TRBJ1-5, with D tentatively TRBD1 (5 bases). CDR3 amino acids: CASSSDRASNQPQHF. CDR3 nucleotides: TGTGCCAGCAGTTCCGACAGAGCTAGCAATCAGCCCCAGCATTTT.